The T cell receptor beta chain described here comes from a study of a mutant IDH1 vaccine in newly diagnosed glioma. Study-wide findings and caveats: Among top peripheral T cell clonotypes, changes seemed unrelated to pseudoprogression. Immune responses arising from the vaccine appeared in about 92% of patients.

Trimming cost V 4 bases and J 3 bases; bases outside gene matches: 4. Germline V gene sequence: CDR1 LGHNA, CDR2 YSLEER. The CDR3 has 14 amino acids. This clone has just one count. The antigen is unknown. Documented time point: baseline, week 1 (first vaccination visit). Treatment here: pre-vaccination baseline after standard-of-care therapy. Patients carried new grade 3 or 4 IDH1-mutant astrocytomas lacking nuclear ATRX. TCRdb keeps only in-frame clones here, not all; method: immunoSEQ multiplex PCR. The table lists roughly 86,000 clones, around 80% of them singletons. The chain carries TRBV4-3 and TRBJ2-7; 9 bases are shared with TRBD1. This receptor was identified in a man in his forties with glioma. Sample: PBMCs, taken from a glioma patient treated with radiotherapy, temozolomide or both. CDR3 bases: TGCGCCAGCAGCCTAAGGGACAGGGACTACGAGCAGTACTTC. Its translation: CASSLRDRDYEQYF.